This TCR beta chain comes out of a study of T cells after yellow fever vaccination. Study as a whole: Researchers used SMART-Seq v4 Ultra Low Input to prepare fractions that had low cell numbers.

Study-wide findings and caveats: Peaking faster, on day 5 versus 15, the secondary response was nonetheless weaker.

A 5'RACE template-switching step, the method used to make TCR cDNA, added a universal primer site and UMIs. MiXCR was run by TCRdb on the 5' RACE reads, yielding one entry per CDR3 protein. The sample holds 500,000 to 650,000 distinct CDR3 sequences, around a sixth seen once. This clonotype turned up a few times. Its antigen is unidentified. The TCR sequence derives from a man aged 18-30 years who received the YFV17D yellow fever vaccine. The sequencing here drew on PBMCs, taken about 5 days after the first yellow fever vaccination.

As DNA, the CDR3 is TGTGCCAGCAGTTTCCGCCAGGGCCGGGCGGAAAAACTGTTTTTT. Protein product: CASSFRQGRAEKLFF. The V and J genes are TRBV12-3 or TRBV12-4 and TRBJ1-4, with D perhaps TRBD1 (5 bases). This CDR3 is 15 amino acids long. The ends were cut back, 3 bases at V and 8 bases at J, with 16 bases in the middle.